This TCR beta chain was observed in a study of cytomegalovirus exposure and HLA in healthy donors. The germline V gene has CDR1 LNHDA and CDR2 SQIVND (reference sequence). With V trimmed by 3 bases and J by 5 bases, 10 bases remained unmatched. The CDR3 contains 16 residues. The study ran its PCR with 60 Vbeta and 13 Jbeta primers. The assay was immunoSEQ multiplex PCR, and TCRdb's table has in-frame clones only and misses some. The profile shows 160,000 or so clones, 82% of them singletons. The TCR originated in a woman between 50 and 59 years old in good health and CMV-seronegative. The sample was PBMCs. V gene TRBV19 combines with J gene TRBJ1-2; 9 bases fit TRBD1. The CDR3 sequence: CASSMGQGLVLYGYTF. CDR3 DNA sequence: TGTGCCAGTAGTATGGGACAGGGCTTAGTATTGTATGGCTACACCTTC.